This TCR beta chain was recorded in a study of CD8 T cells in Susac syndrome. The T cells that were sequenced for TCR beta were CD8+ and CD4+ cells from blood. Trimming took 2 bases from V and 11 from J, leaving 12 bases between them. This CDR3 is built from 11 residues. Looked up from germline, CDR1 is GTSNPN and CDR2 is SVGIG (reference sequence). Random hexamers served to reverse transcribe about 0.45 to 1 ug RNA. The amplification used immunoSEQ multiplex PCR on TCR beta CDR3; it spanned 54 Vbeta and 13 Jbeta. TCRdb passed the immunoSEQ multiplex PCR reads through MiXCR, listing each CDR3 protein once. The table shows 250,000 to 300,000 distinct CDR3 sequences, with roughly 85% occurring only once.

The clonotype originates from a human donor with multiple sclerosis. Sequenced: CD8+ T cells from PBMCs. V gene TRBV30 combines with J gene TRBJ1-1; no definite D call. The CDR3 here is CAWSHGPGAFF. The CDR3 DNA is TGTGCCTGGAGTCACGGACCCGGCGCTTTCTTT.